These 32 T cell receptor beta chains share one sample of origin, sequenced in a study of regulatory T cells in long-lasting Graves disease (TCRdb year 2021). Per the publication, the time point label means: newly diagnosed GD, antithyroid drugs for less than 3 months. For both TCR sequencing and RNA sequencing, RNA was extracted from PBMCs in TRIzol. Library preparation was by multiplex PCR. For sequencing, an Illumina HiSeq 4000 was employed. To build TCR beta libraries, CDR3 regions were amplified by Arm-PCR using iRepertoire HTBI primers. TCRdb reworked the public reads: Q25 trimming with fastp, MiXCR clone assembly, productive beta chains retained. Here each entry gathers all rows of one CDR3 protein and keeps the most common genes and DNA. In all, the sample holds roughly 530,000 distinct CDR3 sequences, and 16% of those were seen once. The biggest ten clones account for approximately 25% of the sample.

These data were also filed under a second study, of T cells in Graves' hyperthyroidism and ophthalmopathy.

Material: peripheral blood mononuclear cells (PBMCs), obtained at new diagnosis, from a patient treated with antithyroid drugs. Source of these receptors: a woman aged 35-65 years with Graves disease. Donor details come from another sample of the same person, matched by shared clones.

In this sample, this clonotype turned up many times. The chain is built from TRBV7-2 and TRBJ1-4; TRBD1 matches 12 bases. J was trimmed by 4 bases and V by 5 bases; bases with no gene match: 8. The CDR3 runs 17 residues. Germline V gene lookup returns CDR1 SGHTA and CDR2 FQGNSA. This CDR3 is CASSARDRGRVNEKLFF. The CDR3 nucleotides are TGTGCCAGCAGCGCCCGGGACAGGGGGCGTGTTAATGAAAAACTGTTTTTT.

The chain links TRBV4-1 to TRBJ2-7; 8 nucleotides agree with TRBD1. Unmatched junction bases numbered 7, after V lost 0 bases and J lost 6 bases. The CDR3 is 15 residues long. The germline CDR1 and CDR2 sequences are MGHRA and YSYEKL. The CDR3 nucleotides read TGCGCCAGCAGCCAAGATGGGACAGGAGCCTGCGAGCAGTACTTC. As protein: CASSQDGTGACEQYF.

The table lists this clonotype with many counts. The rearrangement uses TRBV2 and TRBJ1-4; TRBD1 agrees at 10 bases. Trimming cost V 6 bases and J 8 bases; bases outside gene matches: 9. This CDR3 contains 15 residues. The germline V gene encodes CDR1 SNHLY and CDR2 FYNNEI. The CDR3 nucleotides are TGTGCCAGCAGGGAGACAGGGGGCGTTAGGGAAAAACTGTTTTTT. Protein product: CASRETGGVREKLFF.

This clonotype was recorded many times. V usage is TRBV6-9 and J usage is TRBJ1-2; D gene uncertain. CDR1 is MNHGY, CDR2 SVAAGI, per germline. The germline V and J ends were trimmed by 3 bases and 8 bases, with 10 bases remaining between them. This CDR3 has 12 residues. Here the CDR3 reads CASSYAGSGYTF. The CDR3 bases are TGTGCCAGCAGTTACGCGGGGTCCGGCTACACCTTC.

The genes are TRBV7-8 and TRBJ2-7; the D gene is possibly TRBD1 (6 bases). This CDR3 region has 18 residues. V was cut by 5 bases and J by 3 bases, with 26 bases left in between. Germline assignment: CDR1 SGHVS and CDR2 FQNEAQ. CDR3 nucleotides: TGTGCCAGCAGCCCAGCGATCACAAGACAAAAGGGGGACTACGAGCAGTACTTC. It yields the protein CASSPAITRQKGDYEQYF.

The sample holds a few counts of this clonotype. The CDR3 nucleotides are TGTGCCAGTAGTATCGGGACAGGGGAAAACAATGAGCAGTTCTTC. Translation: CASSIGTGENNEQFF. This rearrangement joins TRBV19 to TRBJ2-1, with 10 bases fitting TRBD1. The germline V gene encodes CDR1 LNHDA and CDR2 SQIVND (reference sequence). With 3 bases clipped from V and 5 bases from J, the junction kept 4 bases outside the gene matches. The CDR3 has 15 residues.

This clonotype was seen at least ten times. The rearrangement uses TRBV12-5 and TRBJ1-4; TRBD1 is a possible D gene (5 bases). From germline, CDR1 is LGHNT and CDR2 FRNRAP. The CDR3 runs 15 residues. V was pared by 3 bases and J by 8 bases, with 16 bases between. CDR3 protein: CASGFGQGGNEKLFF. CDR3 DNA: TGTGCTAGTGGTTTCGGTCAGGGAGGAAACGAAAAACTGTTTTTT.

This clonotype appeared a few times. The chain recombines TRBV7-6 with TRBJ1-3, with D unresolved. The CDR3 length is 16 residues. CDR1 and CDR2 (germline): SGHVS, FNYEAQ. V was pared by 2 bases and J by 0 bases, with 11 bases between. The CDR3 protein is CASSLNGGVSGNTIYF. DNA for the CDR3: TGTGCCAGCAGCTTAAATGGCGGGGTCTCTGGAAACACCATATATTTT.

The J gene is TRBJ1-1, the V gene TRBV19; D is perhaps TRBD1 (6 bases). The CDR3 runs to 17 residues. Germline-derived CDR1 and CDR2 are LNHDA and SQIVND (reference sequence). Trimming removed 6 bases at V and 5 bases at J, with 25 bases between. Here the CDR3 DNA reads TGTGCCAGTAGCCAGGGGACAAGGAGGTCCCCTGGGACTGAAGCTTTCTTT. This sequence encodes CASSQGTRRSPGTEAFF.

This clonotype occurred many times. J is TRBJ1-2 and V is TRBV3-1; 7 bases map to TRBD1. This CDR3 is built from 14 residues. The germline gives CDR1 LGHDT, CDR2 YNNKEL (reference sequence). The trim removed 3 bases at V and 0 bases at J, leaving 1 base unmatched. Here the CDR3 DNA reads TGTGCCAGCAGCCATGGGACAGCTAACTATGGCTACACCTTC. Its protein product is CASSHGTANYGYTF. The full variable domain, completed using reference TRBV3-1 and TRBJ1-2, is DTAVSQTPKYLVTQMGNDKSIKCEQNLGHDTMYWYKQDSKKFLKIMFSYNNKELIINETVPNRFSPKSPDKAHLNLHINSLELGDSAVYFCASSHGTANYGYTFGSGTRLTVV.

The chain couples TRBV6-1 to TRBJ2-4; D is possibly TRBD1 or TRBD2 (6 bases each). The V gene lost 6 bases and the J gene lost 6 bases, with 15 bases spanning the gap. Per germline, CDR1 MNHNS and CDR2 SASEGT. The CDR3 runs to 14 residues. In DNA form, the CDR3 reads TGTGCCAGCAGACGAGGGGGGCCGAGAAACATTCAGTACTTC. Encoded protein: CASRRGGPRNIQYF.

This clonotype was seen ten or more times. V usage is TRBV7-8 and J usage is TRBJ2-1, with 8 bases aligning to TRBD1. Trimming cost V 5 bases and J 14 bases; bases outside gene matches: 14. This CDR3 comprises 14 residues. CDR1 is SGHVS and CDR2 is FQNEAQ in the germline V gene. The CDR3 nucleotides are TGTGCCAGCAGCCCGGACCGGACAGGGTTAAGTAAGTTCTTC. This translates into CASSPDRTGLSKFF.

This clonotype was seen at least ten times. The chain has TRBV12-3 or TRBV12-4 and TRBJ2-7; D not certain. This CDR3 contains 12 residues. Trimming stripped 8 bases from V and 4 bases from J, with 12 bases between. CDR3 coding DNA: TGTGCCAGCGCGGTCAGCCAATACGAGCAGTACTTC. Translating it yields CASAVSQYEQYF.

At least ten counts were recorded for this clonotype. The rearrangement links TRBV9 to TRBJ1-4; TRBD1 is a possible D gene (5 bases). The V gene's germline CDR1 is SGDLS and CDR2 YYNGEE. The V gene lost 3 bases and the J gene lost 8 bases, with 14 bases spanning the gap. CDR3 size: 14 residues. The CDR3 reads CASSGPGQNEKLFF. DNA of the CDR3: TGTGCCAGCAGCGGACCAGGACAAAACGAAAAACTGTTTTTT.

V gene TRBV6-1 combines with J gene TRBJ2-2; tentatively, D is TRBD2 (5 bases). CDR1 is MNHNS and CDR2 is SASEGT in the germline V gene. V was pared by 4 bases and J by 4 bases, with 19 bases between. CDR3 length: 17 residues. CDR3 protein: CASSGLRLTGSTGELFF. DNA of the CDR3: TGTGCCAGCAGTGGTTTGCGGTTAACGGGGAGCACCGGGGAGCTGTTTTTT.

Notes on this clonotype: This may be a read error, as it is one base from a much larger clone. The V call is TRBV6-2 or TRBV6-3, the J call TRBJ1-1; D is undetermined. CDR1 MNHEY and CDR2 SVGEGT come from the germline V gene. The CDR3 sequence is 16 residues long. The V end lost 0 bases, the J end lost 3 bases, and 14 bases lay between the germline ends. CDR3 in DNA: TGTGCCAGCAGTTACTCCTTTGGGCAGATGGACACTGAAGCTTTCTTT. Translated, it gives CASSYSFGQMDTEAFF.

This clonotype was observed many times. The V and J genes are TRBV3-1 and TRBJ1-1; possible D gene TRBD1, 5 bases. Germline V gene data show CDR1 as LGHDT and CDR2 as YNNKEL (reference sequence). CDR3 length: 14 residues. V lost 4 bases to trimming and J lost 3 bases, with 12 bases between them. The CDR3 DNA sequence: TGTGCCAGCAGCCCATGGGACCAGGACACTGAAGCTTTCTTT. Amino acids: CASSPWDQDTEAFF.

CDR3 sequence (DNA): TGTGCCAGTAGTATAGTTAGCGGGGGCCGCTTGCGGGCAGATACGCAGTATTTT. Protein sequence: CASSIVSGGRLRADTQYF. The chain employs TRBV19 and TRBJ2-3, with TRBD2 matching 9 bases. Germline CDR1 reads LNHDA; CDR2 reads SQIVND (reference sequence). The junction had 12 bases not matched to a gene; V was cut back by 1 base and J by 4 bases. The CDR3 has 18 amino acids.

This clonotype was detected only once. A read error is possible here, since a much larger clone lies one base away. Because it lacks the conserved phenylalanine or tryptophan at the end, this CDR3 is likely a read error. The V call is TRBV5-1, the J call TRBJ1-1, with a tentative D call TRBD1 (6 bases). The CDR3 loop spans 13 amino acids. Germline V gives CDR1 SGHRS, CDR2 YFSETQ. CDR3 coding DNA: TGTGCCAGCAGCTCCTACAGGGACACTGAAGCTTTCCTT. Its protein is CASSSYRDTEAFL.

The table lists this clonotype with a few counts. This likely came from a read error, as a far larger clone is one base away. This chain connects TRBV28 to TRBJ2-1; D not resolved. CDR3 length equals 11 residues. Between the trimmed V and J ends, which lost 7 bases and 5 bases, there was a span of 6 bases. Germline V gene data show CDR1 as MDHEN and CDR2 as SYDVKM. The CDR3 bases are TGTGCCAGCACCTCAAACAATGAGCAGTTCTTC. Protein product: CASTSNNEQFF.

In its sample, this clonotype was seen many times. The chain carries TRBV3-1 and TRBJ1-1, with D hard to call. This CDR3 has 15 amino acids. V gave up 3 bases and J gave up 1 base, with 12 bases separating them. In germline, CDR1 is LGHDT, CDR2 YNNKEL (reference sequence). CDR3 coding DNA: TGTGCCAGCAGCCAGCTCTCTCTGGCGAACACTGAAGCTTTCTTT. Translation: CASSQLSLANTEAFF.

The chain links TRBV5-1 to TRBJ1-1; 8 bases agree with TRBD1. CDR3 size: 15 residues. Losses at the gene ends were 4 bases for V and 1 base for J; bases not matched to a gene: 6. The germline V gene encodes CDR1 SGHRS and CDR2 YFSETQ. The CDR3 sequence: CASSPDGQGNTEAFF. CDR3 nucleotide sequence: TGCGCCAGCAGCCCGGACGGACAGGGGAACACTGAAGCTTTCTTT.

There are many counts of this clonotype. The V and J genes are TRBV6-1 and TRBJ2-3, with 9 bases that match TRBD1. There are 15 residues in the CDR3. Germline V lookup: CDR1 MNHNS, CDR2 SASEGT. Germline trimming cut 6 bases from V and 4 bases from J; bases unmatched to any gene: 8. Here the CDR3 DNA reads TGTGCCAGCAGCTTACGGGACAGGGACGCAGATACGCAGTATTTT. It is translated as CASSLRDRDADTQYF.

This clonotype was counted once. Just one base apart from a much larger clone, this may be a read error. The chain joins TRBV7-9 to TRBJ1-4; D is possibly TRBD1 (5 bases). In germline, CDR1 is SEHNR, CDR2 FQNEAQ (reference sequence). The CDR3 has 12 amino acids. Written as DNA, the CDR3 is TGTGCCAGCAGCTTGGGGGATGAAAAACTGGTTTTT. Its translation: CASSLGDEKLVF. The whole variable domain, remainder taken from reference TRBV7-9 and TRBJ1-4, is DTGVSQNPRHKITKRGQNVTFRCDPISEHNRLYWYRQTLGQGPEFLTYFQNEAQLEKSRLLSDRFSAERPKGSFSTLEIQRTEQGDSAMYLCASSLGDEKLVFGSGTQLSVL.

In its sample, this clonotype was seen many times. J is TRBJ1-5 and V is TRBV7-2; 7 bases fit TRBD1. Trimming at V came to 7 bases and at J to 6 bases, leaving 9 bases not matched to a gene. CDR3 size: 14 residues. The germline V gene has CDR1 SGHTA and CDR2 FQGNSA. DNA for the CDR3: TGTGCCAGCACCTTGACAGGGAGGAGTCAGCCCCAGCATTTT. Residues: CASTLTGRSQPQHF.

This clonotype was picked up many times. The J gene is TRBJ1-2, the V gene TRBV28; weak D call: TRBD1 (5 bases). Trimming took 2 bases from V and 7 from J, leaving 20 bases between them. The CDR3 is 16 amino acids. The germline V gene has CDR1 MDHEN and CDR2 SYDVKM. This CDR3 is CASSLERGPDETGYTF. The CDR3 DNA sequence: TGTGCCAGCAGTTTAGAGAGGGGCCCCGACGAGACTGGCTACACCTTC.

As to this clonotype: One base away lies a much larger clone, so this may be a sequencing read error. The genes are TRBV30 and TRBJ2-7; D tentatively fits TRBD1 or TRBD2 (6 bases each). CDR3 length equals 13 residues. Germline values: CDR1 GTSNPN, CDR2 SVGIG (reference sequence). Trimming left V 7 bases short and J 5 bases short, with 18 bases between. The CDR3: CALESLRGDEQYF. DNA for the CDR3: TGTGCCTTGGAGTCCCTAAGGGGGGACGAGCAGTACTTC.

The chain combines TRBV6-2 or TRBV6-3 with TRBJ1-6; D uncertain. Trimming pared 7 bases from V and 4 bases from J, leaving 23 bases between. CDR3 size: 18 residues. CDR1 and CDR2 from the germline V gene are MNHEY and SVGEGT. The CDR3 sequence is CASTFTSPTSSYNSPLHF. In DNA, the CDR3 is TGTGCCAGCACCTTTACAAGTCCGACATCCTCATATAATTCACCCCTCCACTTT.

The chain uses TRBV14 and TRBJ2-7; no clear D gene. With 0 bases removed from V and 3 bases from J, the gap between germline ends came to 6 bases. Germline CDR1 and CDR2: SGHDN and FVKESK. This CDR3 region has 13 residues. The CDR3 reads CASSQDTGYEQYF. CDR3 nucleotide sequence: TGTGCCAGCAGCCAAGATACGGGCTACGAGCAGTACTTC. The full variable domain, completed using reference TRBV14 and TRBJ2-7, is EAGVTQFPSHSVIEKGQTVTLRCDPISGHDNLYWYRRVMGKEIKFLLHFVKESKQDESGMPNNRFLAERTGGTYSTLKVQPAELEDSGVYFCASSQDTGYEQYFGPGTRLTVT.

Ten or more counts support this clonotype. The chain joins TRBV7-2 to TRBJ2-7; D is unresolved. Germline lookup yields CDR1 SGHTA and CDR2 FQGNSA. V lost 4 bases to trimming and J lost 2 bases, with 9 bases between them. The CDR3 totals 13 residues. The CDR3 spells CASSSATTYEQYF. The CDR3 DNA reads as TGTGCCAGCAGCTCGGCTACTACCTACGAGCAGTACTTC.

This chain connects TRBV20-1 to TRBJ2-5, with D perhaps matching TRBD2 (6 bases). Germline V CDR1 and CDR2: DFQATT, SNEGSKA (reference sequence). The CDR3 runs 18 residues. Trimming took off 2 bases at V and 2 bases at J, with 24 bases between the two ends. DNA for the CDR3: TGCAGTGCTAGAAGAACTAGCTTTTACGAGGTGGGGCAAGAGACCCAGTACTTC. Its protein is CSARRTSFYEVGQETQYF.

The CDR3 sequence: CASSFGGAKNIQYF. In nucleotides, the CDR3 is TGTGCCAGCAGCTTCGGGGGAGCCAAAAACATTCAGTACTTC. The chain couples TRBV7-9 to TRBJ2-4, with D possibly being TRBD2 (6 bases). The CDR3 consists of 14 residues. V was trimmed by 3 bases and J by 0 bases, leaving 6 bases between them. CDR1 is SEHNR, CDR2 FQNEAQ, per germline (reference sequence).